This is a list of T cell receptor beta chains from one sample in a study of siplizumab effects on memory and regulatory T cells. TCRdb's copy holds only in-frame clones and misses some; the assay was immunoSEQ multiplex PCR. The repertoire holds around 72,000 clones, with less than 95% as singletons. The sequencing input was CD8+ T cells sorted from blood. The receptors were gathered from a human donor in good health. The CDR3 runs from the conserved cysteine through the conserved F or W. The order of the fields is V gene, J gene, D gene, CDR3 length, clone size, CDR3 protein, CDR3 DNA. D genes are given only for firm matches. Clone sizes are given selectively: once, few, many, or a class where the clone is expanded.

TRBV4-1,TRBJ2-7,TRBD2,16,-,CASSQAGTSGIDEQYF,TGCGCCAGCAGCCAGGCCGGGACTAGCGGGATAGACGAGCAGTACTTC
TRBV7-9,TRBJ2-1,-,18,once,CASSSTTSHKNTYNEQFF,TGTGCCAGCAGCTCTACTACAAGTCACAAAAACACCTACAATGAGCAGTTCTTC
TRBV7-9,TRBJ2-7,-,14,-,CASSQLGPGHEQYF,TGTGCCAGCAGTCAACTCGGACCTGGCCACGAGCAGTACTTC
TRBV15,TRBJ1-4,-,15,-,CATSSPWGPEEKLFF,TGTGCCACCAGCAGCCCCTGGGGACCGGAGGAAAAACTGTTTTTT
TRBV4-2,TRBJ1-1,-,11,-,CASSQGIEAFF,TGTGCCAGCAGCCAAGGGATTGAAGCTTTCTTT
TRBV6-5,TRBJ2-3,-,13,-,CASSYASTDTQYF,TGTGCCAGCAGTTACGCTAGCACAGATACGCAGTATTTT
TRBV7-9,TRBJ2-5,TRBD2,15,-,CASSQAGTSEETQYF,TGTGCCAGCAGCCAAGCCGGGACTAGCGAAGAGACCCAGTACTTC
TRBV29-1,TRBJ2-5,-,11,-,CSVNFVETQYF,TGCAGCGTTAACTTCGTTGAGACCCAGTACTTC
TRBV7-9,TRBJ1-4,-,14,-,CASISGLPNEKLFF,TGTGCCAGCATCTCGGGACTTCCTAATGAAAAACTGTTTTTT
TRBV5-6,TRBJ1-6,-,18,-,CASSPGQFGGSYNSPLHF,TGTGCCAGCAGCCCAGGACAGTTTGGGGGCTCCTATAATTCACCCCTCCACTTT
TRBV19,TRBJ2-2,-,16,-,CASSIGGWLGAGELFF,TGTGCCAGTAGTATAGGGGGCTGGCTGGGCGCCGGGGAGCTGTTTTTT
TRBV5-4,TRBJ1-1,-,15,-,CASSLVGGSWTEAFF,TGTGCCAGCAGCTTGGTAGGGGGATCGTGGACTGAAGCTTTCTTT
TRBV6-5,TRBJ2-3,-,14,once,CASNRDLLTDTQYF,TGTGCCAGCAATAGGGACTTACTCACAGATACGCAGTATTTT
TRBV9,TRBJ2-1,-,12,once,CASSVENNEQFF,TGTGCCAGCAGCGTAGAGAACAATGAGCAGTTCTTC
TRBV7-9,TRBJ1-2,-,12,-,CASTAEGNGYTF,TGTGCCAGCACGGCAGAAGGTAATGGCTACACCTTC
TRBV6-1,TRBJ1-1,-,15,once,CASSEAGGAQNEAFF,TGTGCCAGCAGTGAAGCTGGGGGGGCGCAAAATGAAGCTTTCTTT
TRBV9,TRBJ1-2,-,14,-,CASSVGGGDYGYTF,TGTGCCAGCAGCGTAGGGGGAGGGGACTATGGCTACACCTTC
TRBV7-9,TRBJ2-2,-,15,once,CASSHFHPSTGELFF,TGTGCCAGCAGCCACTTCCACCCCAGCACCGGGGAGCTGTTTTTT
TRBV5-8,TRBJ2-6,TRBD1,17,-,CASSLGQGSSGANVLTF,TGTGCCAGCAGCTTAGGACAGGGGAGCTCTGGGGCCAACGTCCTGACTTTC
TRBV29-1,TRBJ2-7,-,11,-,CSVKRGFEQYF,TGCAGCGTAAAAAGGGGGTTTGAGCAGTACTTC
TRBV13,TRBJ1-1,-,18,-,CASSLGRDPRRPNTEAFF,TGTGCCAGCAGCTTAGGTCGTGACCCTCGCAGGCCAAACACTGAAGCTTTCTTT
TRBV5-4,TRBJ1-1,-,13,few,CASSPTGNTEAFF,TGTGCCAGCAGCCCTACAGGGAACACTGAAGCTTTCTTT
TRBV5-6,TRBJ2-5,-,11,-,CASSLDETQYF,TGTGCCAGCAGCTTGGACGAGACCCAGTACTTC
TRBV19,TRBJ1-5,-,11,once,CASSNDQPQHF,TGTGCCAGTAGTAACGATCAGCCCCAGCATTTT
TRBV5-1,TRBJ1-1,-,14,-,CASSLGQMNTEAFF,TGCGCCAGCAGCTTGGGACAGATGAACACTGAAGCTTTCTTT
TRBV6-6,TRBJ1-2,-,15,-,CASSPPALEDYGYTF,TGTGCCAGCAGTCCCCCGGCACTAGAGGACTATGGCTACACCTTC
TRBV15,TRBJ2-7,TRBD1,16,-,CATSRDIGTGLYEQYF,TGTGCCACCAGCAGAGATATCGGGACAGGGTTGTACGAGCAGTACTTC
TRBV6-6,TRBJ2-5,-,13,-,CASSYSGQETQYF,TGTGCCAGCAGTTACTCGGGCCAAGAGACCCAGTACTTC
TRBV14,TRBJ2-7,-,13,-,CASSQGSFYEQYF,TGTGCCAGCAGCCAAGGGTCCTTCTACGAGCAGTACTTC
TRBV9,TRBJ2-7,TRBD1,13,-,CASSVTGGYEQYF,TGTGCCAGCAGCGTAACAGGGGGCTACGAGCAGTACTTC
TRBV9,TRBJ1-2,-,15,-,CASSEETGMGPGYTF,TGTGCCAGCAGCGAGGAAACAGGGATGGGCCCTGGCTACACCTTC
TRBV7-9,TRBJ1-1,-,14,-,CASSFLDTNTEAFF,TGTGCCAGCAGCTTCTTGGATACGAACACTGAAGCTTTCTTT
TRBV2,TRBJ2-7,-,13,-,CASGGGLSYEQYF,TGTGCCAGCGGGGGGGGGCTCTCCTACGAGCAGTACTTC
TRBV19,TRBJ1-1,-,13,-,CASTTGGHTEAFF,TGTGCCAGTACTACTGGGGGGCACACTGAAGCTTTCTTT
TRBV4-1,TRBJ2-1,TRBD2,15,-,CASSLGTSVGNEQFF,TGCGCCAGCAGCCTCGGGACTAGCGTTGGCAATGAGCAGTTCTTC
TRBV19,TRBJ2-5,-,12,-,CASSPDQETQYF,TGTGCCAGTAGTCCGGACCAAGAGACCCAGTACTTC
TRBV27,TRBJ1-6,TRBD1,12,-,CASSLSGQGLHF,TGTGCCAGCAGTTTATCGGGACAGGGCCTCCACTTT
TRBV11-2,TRBJ1-4,TRBD1,14,once,CASSPGTGDEKLFF,TGTGCCAGCAGCCCCGGGACAGGAGATGAAAAACTGTTTTTT
TRBV7-9,TRBJ1-2,TRBD1,15,-,CASSPGTGGLGGYTF,TGTGCCAGCAGCCCAGGGACAGGGGGCTTGGGCGGCTACACCTTC
TRBV5-1,TRBJ2-7,-,14,-,CASSLELSSYEQYF,TGCGCCAGCAGCTTGGAACTGAGCTCCTACGAGCAGTACTTC
TRBV6-1,TRBJ2-7,-,13,-,CASRGRDSYEQYF,TGTGCCAGCAGGGGACGGGACTCCTACGAGCAGTACTTC
TRBV19,TRBJ2-6,-,15,-,CASSLAGSGANVLTF,TGTGCCAGTAGCCTGGCAGGGTCTGGGGCCAACGTCCTGACTTTC
TRBV4-1,TRBJ1-1,-,15,-,CASSHGAGMNTEAFF,TGCGCCAGCAGCCACGGCGCTGGGATGAACACTGAAGCTTTCTTT
TRBV2,TRBJ1-2,TRBD1,13,-,CASKEDRGYGYTF,TGTGCCAGCAAGGAAGACAGGGGCTATGGCTACACCTTC
TRBV6-4,TRBJ1-2,-,13,few,CASSDQPQGGYTF,TGTGCCAGCAGTGACCAGCCTCAGGGCGGCTACACCTTC
TRBV5-4,TRBJ2-1,TRBD1,14,-,CASSVWTGSNEQFF,TGTGCCAGCAGCGTATGGACAGGATCCAATGAGCAGTTCTTC
TRBV27,TRBJ1-2,-,16,once,CASKPGTSFGFYGYTF,TGTGCCAGCAAACCCGGGACAAGTTTTGGCTTCTATGGCTACACCTTC
TRBV27,TRBJ2-1,-,15,-,CASSFAGRGLDEQFF,TGTGCCAGCAGTTTTGCCGGGAGAGGTTTGGATGAGCAGTTCTTC
TRBV9,TRBJ1-1,-,12,-,CASSVGDLEAFF,TGTGCCAGCAGCGTAGGGGATCTTGAAGCTTTCTTT
TRBV7-9,TRBJ2-7,-,13,few,CASSLVGAYEQYF,TGTGCCAGCAGCTTAGTCGGGGCCTACGAGCAGTACTTC
TRBV30,TRBJ2-1,-,15,-,CASAPGESSYNEQFF,TGTGCCTCCGCCCCCGGCGAAAGCTCCTACAATGAGCAGTTCTTC
TRBV19,TRBJ2-2,TRBD2,15,few,CASSIYGGDTGELFF,TGTGCCAGTAGTATTTACGGGGGGGACACCGGGGAGCTGTTTTTT
TRBV10-2,TRBJ2-5,TRBD2,14,-,CASAWLAGSETQYF,TGCGCCAGTGCGTGGCTAGCGGGCTCAGAGACCCAGTACTTC
TRBV6-5,TRBJ2-7,TRBD1,13,-,CASAGDRSYEQYF,TGTGCCAGCGCCGGGGACAGATCCTACGAGCAGTACTTC
TRBV12-5,TRBJ2-3,TRBD1,15,-,CASGDDRASTDTQYF,TGTGCTAGTGGTGACGACAGGGCTAGCACAGATACGCAGTATTTT
TRBV7-9,TRBJ2-3,-,17,-,CASSLVSSVPSTDTQYF,TGTGCCAGCAGCTTAGTTAGTAGCGTCCCTAGCACAGATACGCAGTATTTT
TRBV15,TRBJ2-7,TRBD2,14,-,CATSSSGTAYEQYF,TGTGCCACCAGTTCGAGCGGGACCGCCTACGAGCAGTACTTC
TRBV29-1,TRBJ1-2,TRBD1,13,-,CSVPTGWGYGYTF,TGCAGCGTCCCGACAGGGTGGGGCTATGGCTACACCTTC
TRBV10-3,TRBJ2-1,-,14,-,CAISDQGDGNEQFF,TGTGCCATCAGTGATCAAGGGGACGGCAATGAGCAGTTCTTC
TRBV5-6,TRBJ2-1,-,13,-,CASSLGGVPEQFF,TGTGCCAGCAGCTTGGGGGGGGTCCCTGAGCAGTTCTTC